This T cell receptor beta chain emerged from a study of PD-1 blockade in classical Hodgkin lymphoma. Germline V gene data show CDR1 as SGHAT and CDR2 as FQNNGV. This CDR3 contains 14 residues. V shed 1 base and J shed 2 bases, with 7 bases lying between them. Study outcomes and limitations: Lower baseline TCR diversity was reported for newly diagnosed patients than for healthy donors. CD4+ TCR diversity, unlike CD8+, climbed significantly by C4D1. Complete responders had baseline diversity similar to newly diagnosed patients.

Measured with immunoSEQ multiplex PCR; TCRdb has only the in-frame clones, and not every one. Of around 25,000 clones listed, approximately 70% are singletons. This clone rates as medium-sized. Its antigen is still unknown. The time point here: cycle 4 day 1 (C4D1), after less than 7 weeks of nivolumab. Each of the patients experienced relapse following autologous stem cell transplantation, and their brentuximab vedotin exposure differed. The sequence was collected from a human donor with classical Hodgkin lymphoma. The chain links TRBV11-2 to TRBJ2-3; D could derive from TRBD1 or TRBD2 (6 bases each). Sequenced here: peripheral blood mononuclear cells (PBMCs), sampled before the fourth cycle of nivolumab. The CDR3 sequence is CASSLGGATDTQYF. Here the CDR3 DNA reads TGTGCCAGCAGCTTAGGGGGGGCCACAGATACGCAGTATTTT.